Following are 15 T cell receptor beta chains from one sample sequenced in a study of blood T cell repertoires in COVID-19. TCRdb keeps only in-frame clones here, not all; method: immunoSEQ multiplex PCR. The repertoire holds about 240,000 clones, with approximately 85% as singletons. The specimen was peripheral blood. Receptors originate from a man aged 50 or older with COVID-19, enrolled during active disease.

V usage is TRBV16 and J usage is TRBJ1-2; D is undetermined. CDR1 and CDR2 from the germline V gene are KGHSY and FQNENV. V lost 0 bases to trimming and J lost 3 bases, with 14 bases between them. The CDR3 contains 16 residues. The CDR3 region is CASSQSTVLTDYGYTF. In DNA form, the CDR3 reads TGTGCCAGCAGCCAATCCACAGTGCTCACGGACTATGGCTACACCTTC. Full variable domain (remainder filled in from reference TRBV16 and TRBJ1-2): GEEVAQTPKHLVRGEGQKAKLYCAPIKGHSYVFWYQQVLKNEFKFLISFQNENVFDETGMPKERFSAKCLPNSPCSLEIQATKLEDSAVYFCASSQSTVLTDYGYTFGSGTRLTVV.

This chain joins TRBV14 and TRBJ2-1; TRBD2 matches 10 bases. Germline V lookup: CDR1 SGHDN, CDR2 FVKESK. This CDR3 contains 15 residues. The junction had 6 bases not matched to a gene; V was cut back by 4 bases and J by 6 bases. The chain's CDR3 is CASSLAGGPANEQFF. CDR3 DNA sequence: TGTGCCAGCAGCCTAGCGGGGGGACCCGCCAATGAGCAGTTCTTC.

This chain links TRBV9 with TRBJ2-7, with a possible D match to TRBD2 (6 bases). The germline V gene encodes CDR1 SGDLS and CDR2 YYNGEE. CDR3 length: 16 residues. V lost 1 base to trimming and J lost 0 bases, with 14 bases between them. This CDR3 is CASSVLPVGGSYEQYF. CDR3 in DNA: TGTGCCAGCAGCGTACTCCCTGTGGGGGGCTCCTACGAGCAGTACTTC.

The rearrangement links TRBV27 to TRBJ2-2, with TRBD2 matching over 10 bases. V was pared by 3 bases and J by 7 bases, with 11 bases of the junction left unmatched. CDR1 and CDR2 (germline): MNHEY, SMNVEV (reference sequence). The CDR3 loop spans 17 amino acids. In DNA form, the CDR3 reads TGTGCCAGCAGTTTGAGGCTAGCGGGGGCCGAGGGCGGGGAGCTGTTTTTT. Amino acid sequence: CASSLRLAGAEGGELFF.

The genes are TRBV5-1 and TRBJ2-1, with D possibly being TRBD2 (5 bases). The germline V gene encodes CDR1 SGHRS and CDR2 YFSETQ. Between the trimmed V and J ends, which lost 4 bases and 4 bases, there was a span of 6 bases. CDR3 length equals 12 residues. CDR3 loop: CASSGEYNEQFF. As DNA, the CDR3 is TGCGCCAGCAGCGGGGAGTACAATGAGCAGTTCTTC.

V gene TRBV11-2 combines with J gene TRBJ2-6; 8 bases align to TRBD1. The CDR3 consists of 16 residues. V shed 7 bases and J 2 bases; nucleotides not matched to a gene: 7. Germline V gene lookup returns CDR1 SGHAT and CDR2 FQNNGV. DNA for the CDR3: TGTGCCAGCACCGCGGTGACAGGGGCTGGGGCCAACGTCCTGACTTTC. Protein sequence: CASTAVTGAGANVLTF.

Here the CDR3 reads CASSVLVGAGGGHEQFF. CDR3 bases: TGTGCCAGCAGCGTTCTGGTCGGAGCGGGGGGCGGCCATGAGCAGTTCTTC. The chain carries TRBV9 and TRBJ2-1, with 9 positions matching TRBD2. Germline values: CDR1 SGDLS, CDR2 YYNGEE. CDR3 length: 17 residues. V gave up 2 bases and J gave up 8 bases; unmatched junction bases: 14.

The chain joins TRBV3-1 (or the pseudogene TRBV3-2) to TRBJ2-2; no clear D. The CDR3 totals 13 residues. V lost 1 base, J lost 5 bases, and 5 bases lay in between. Germline V CDR1 and CDR2: LGHDT, YNNKEL (reference sequence). This chain's CDR3 is CASSQAGTGELFF. The CDR3 bases are TGTGCCAGCAGCCAAGCAGGTACCGGGGAGCTGTTTTTT.

J is TRBJ2-2 and V is TRBV9; 7 nucleotides agree with TRBD2. The CDR3 extends over 14 amino acids. Germline V gene sequence: CDR1 SGDLS, CDR2 YYNGEE. V lost 0 bases and J lost 6; bases outside the gene matches: 2. The DNA for the CDR3 is TGTGCCAGCAGCGTAGGCGGGGGTCCCGGGGAGCTGTTTTTT. Its protein product is CASSVGGGPGELFF.

The chain employs TRBV2 and TRBJ2-1; 13 bases are a match to TRBD2. The germline V gene encodes CDR1 SNHLY and CDR2 FYNNEI. Trimming removed 6 bases from V and 9 bases from J; junction bases left unmatched: 5. The CDR3 is made up of 14 amino acids. CDR3 coding DNA: TGTGCCAGCAGACTAGCGGGGGGGCATGGTGAGCAGTTCTTC. Its translation: CASRLAGGHGEQFF.

This clone showed up just once. The gene calls are TRBV6-2 or TRBV6-3 and TRBJ2-2; D possibly corresponds to TRBD1 (5 bases). The germline gives CDR1 MNHEY, CDR2 SVGEGT. CDR3 length: 17 residues. Trimming took off 4 bases at V and 2 bases at J, with 17 bases between the two ends. CDR3 coding DNA: TGTGCCAGCAGTTTCCACCTATCAGGGTCTAACACCGGGGAGCTGTTTTTT. The encoded protein is CASSFHLSGSNTGELFF.

J is TRBJ1-2 and V is TRBV7-2; 7 nucleotides align to TRBD1. V was pared by 6 bases and J by 4 bases, with 11 bases of the junction left unmatched. CDR3 size: 15 residues. Germline V lookup: CDR1 SGHTA, CDR2 FQGNSA. Written as DNA, the CDR3 is TGTGCCAGCAGGAAACCAGGGGGAGCGTCCTATGGCTACACCTTC. Translated, it gives CASRKPGGASYGYTF. Using reference TRBV7-2 and TRBJ1-2 for the parts outside the CDR3, the full variable domain is GAGVSQSPSNKVTEKGKDVELRCDPISGHTALYWYRQSLGQGLEFLIYFQGNSAPDKSGLPSDRFSAERTGGSVSTLTIQRTQQEDSAVYLCASRKPGGASYGYTFGSGTRLTVV.

Concerning this clone itself: The identical CDR3 is also encoded by other nucleotide sequences in the sample. The rearrangement uses TRBV7-9 and TRBJ1-5; D is undetermined. Between the trimmed V and J ends, which lost 1 base and 5 bases, there was a span of 3 bases. The germline gives CDR1 SEHNR, CDR2 FQNEAQ (reference sequence). This CDR3 region has 12 residues. The CDR3 DNA reads as TGTGCCAGCAGCTTAGGAGATCAGCCCCAGCATTTT. Encoded protein: CASSLGDQPQHF.

The chain joins TRBV4-2 to TRBJ2-7; 8 bases map to TRBD2. After removal of 4 bases from V and 5 bases from J, the junction contained 10 bases not matched to a gene. Looked up from germline, CDR1 is LGHNA and CDR2 is YNFKEQ. The CDR3 has 15 amino acids. This chain's CDR3 is CASSRPTGGRDEQYF. The CDR3 bases are TGTGCCAGCAGCCGCCCAACGGGGGGGAGGGACGAGCAGTACTTC.

The chain joins TRBV3-1 (or the pseudogene TRBV3-2) to TRBJ2-5; 11 nucleotides match TRBD2. The trim removed 4 bases at V and 1 base at J, leaving 8 bases unmatched. CDR1 is LGHDT, CDR2 YNNKEL, per germline (reference sequence). This CDR3 has 17 amino acids. The DNA of the CDR3 is TGTGCCAGCAGCCGAGGGGCTAGCGGGGGGCTCCAAGAGACCCAGTACTTC. Translated: CASSRGASGGLQETQYF.